This section outlines one TCR beta chain sequence together with its context. At the DNA level, this CDR3 is encoded by other sequences in the same sample as well. The CDR3 length is 14 residues. V lost 5 bases and J 2 bases, leaving 12 bases between the germline ends. Germline lookup yields CDR1 LNHDA and CDR2 SQIVND (reference sequence). This sample is drawn from a study of control samples from healthy donors and cancer patients. The method was immunoSEQ multiplex PCR; TCRdb's version includes in-frame clones alone and lacks a portion of them. This table has 120,000 or so clones, approximately 90% appearing once.

This clonotype originated in a man aged 18 to 30 in good health. The J gene is TRBJ1-2, the V gene TRBV19; maybe TRBD1 (5 bases). The sample comprised blood. The chain's CDR3 is CASSPGTDNYGYTF. The CDR3 DNA reads TGTGCCAGTAGTCCCGGGACTGACAACTATGGCTACACCTTC.